The 19 T cell receptor beta chains in this list originate from one sample, sequenced in a study of shared clonotypes between healthy human individuals (dated by TCRdb to 2018 to 2021). Libraries were constructed by the immunoSEQ multiplex PCR assay. Drawn from immuneACCESS, this table holds only the in-frame rearrangements with V and J called that TCRdb kept. Clones are partly lost; checked studies trace under half to an unresolved V gene and leave the rest unexplained. Across this sample there are over a million clones, with about 84% seen only once. The top ten clones comprise under 0.8% of the sample. What was sequenced was memory CD4+ T cells from PBMCs. What this sample's cell subset or site label stands for: CD45RA-negative fraction. These receptors originate from a man between 18 and 29 years old in good health. Some clones in this sample may be carry-over from other donors' samples.

This clone has a handful of counts. The chain joins TRBV28 to TRBJ1-2; no definite D call. Trimming removed 5 bases from V and 0 bases from J, with 10 bases in between. CDR3 length: 14 amino acids. Germline CDR1 MDHEN, CDR2 SYDVKM. The CDR3 nucleotides are TGTGCCAGCAGTGTCGGATCGGCTAACTATGGCTACACCTTC. Encoded protein: CASSVGSANYGYTF.

This clone was seen just once. This chain uses TRBV25-1 with TRBJ2-5, with a tentative D call TRBD1 (5 bases). The CDR3 spans 18 residues. V shed 3 bases and J shed 0 bases, with 20 bases lying between them. Germline CDR1 and CDR2: MGHDK and SYGVNS. CDR3 DNA: TGTGCCAGCAGTGAGGAAGGTCGTCAGGGAAGGTACCAAGAGACCCAGTACTTC. Residues: CASSEEGRQGRYQETQYF.

In regard to this clone: This CDR3 is also generated by other DNA sequences in the sample. The chain joins TRBV27 to TRBJ2-7, with D possibly TRBD2 on 6 matching bases. CDR1 and CDR2 from the germline V gene are MNHEY and SMNVEV (reference sequence). V lost 3 bases to trimming and J lost 1 base, with 7 bases between them. CDR3 length: 13 residues. As DNA, the CDR3 is TGTGCCAGCAGTTTGCGGGGATCCTACGAGCAGTACTTC. This codes for CASSLRGSYEQYF.

The chain uses TRBV28 and TRBJ2-7, with TRBD2 identical over 15 bases. With 5 bases clipped from V and 2 bases from J, the junction kept 13 bases outside the gene matches. Germline V gene sequence: CDR1 MDHEN, CDR2 SYDVKM. The CDR3 has 19 residues. The CDR3 nucleotides read TGTGCCAGCAGTCCCCGGACTAGCGGGAGGGCCGGTATAGCCTACGAGCAGTACTTC. It is translated as CASSPRTSGRAGIAYEQYF.

The V call is TRBV7-8, the J call TRBJ2-6; tentatively, D is TRBD2 (7 bases). The CDR3 sequence is 16 residues long. Germline V gene sequence: CDR1 SGHVS, CDR2 FQNEAQ. Trimming left V 3 bases short and J 0 bases short, with 9 bases between. Here the CDR3 reads CASSLAGASGANVLTF. In nucleotides, the CDR3 is TGTGCCAGCAGCTTGGCGGGGGCCTCTGGGGCCAACGTCCTGACTTTC.

The V gene is TRBV6-5, the J gene TRBJ2-1; D is unresolved. Trimming removed 0 bases from V and 0 bases from J, with 6 bases in between. This CDR3 has 15 residues. Germline CDR1 reads MNHEY; CDR2 reads SVGAGI. Here the CDR3 reads CASSYSGRSYNEQFF. The CDR3 nucleotides are TGTGCCAGCAGTTACTCTGGACGCTCCTACAATGAGCAGTTCTTC.

This rearrangement joins TRBV5-6 to TRBJ2-3; 11 bases fit TRBD2. The trim removed 4 bases at V and 4 bases at J, leaving 5 bases unmatched. Germline loops: CDR1 SGHDT, CDR2 YYEEEE. The CDR3 consists of 15 residues. This chain's CDR3 is CASSMLSGRADTQYF. The CDR3 DNA sequence: TGTGCCAGCAGCATGCTTAGCGGGAGGGCAGATACGCAGTATTTT.

This chain uses TRBV18 with TRBJ2-5; 7 nucleotides align to TRBD1. The germline V gene has CDR1 KGHSH and CDR2 LQKENI. V lost 4 bases to trimming and J lost 5 bases; unmatched junction nucleotides: 4. The CDR3 has 13 residues. CDR3 in amino acids: CASSQQGWETQYF. For the CDR3, the DNA is TGTGCCAGCTCACAACAGGGGTGGGAGACCCAGTACTTC.

The genes are TRBV2 and TRBJ1-2; 7 nucleotides line up with TRBD1. This CDR3 contains 16 residues. Germline CDR1 reads SNHLY; CDR2 reads FYNNEI. Trimming took 0 bases from V and 4 from J; bases not matched to a gene: 8. Written as DNA, the CDR3 is TGTGCCAGCAGTGAAGCGCTAGGGGGCTCGGGCTATGGCTACACCTTC. Translation gives CASSEALGGSGYGYTF.

This clone appeared a few times. The chain uses TRBV7-2 and TRBJ1-1; no definite D call. The CDR3 covers 14 residues. Germline loops: CDR1 SGHTA, CDR2 FQGNSA. The germline V and J ends were trimmed by 4 bases and 5 bases, with 14 bases remaining between them. The CDR3 nucleotides are TGTGCCAGCAGCTCCTATAGGCTAGGTACTGAAGCTTTCTTT. Protein: CASSSYRLGTEAFF. The entire variable domain, with the rest obtained from reference TRBV7-2 and TRBJ1-1, is as follows: GAGVSQSPSNKVTEKGKDVELRCDPISGHTALYWYRQSLGQGLEFLIYFQGNSAPDKSGLPSDRFSAERTGGSVSTLTIQRTQQEDSAVYLCASSSYRLGTEAFFGQGTRLTVV.

This clone was found many times. Other DNA variants within this sample encode the same CDR3. V is TRBV28 and J is TRBJ1-2; 10 nucleotides line up with TRBD1. CDR3 size: 13 residues. Germline V gene data show CDR1 as MDHEN and CDR2 as SYDVKM. Germline trimming cut 6 bases from V and 5 bases from J; bases unmatched to any gene: 3. In DNA, the CDR3 is TGTGCCAGCAGCCGGGGACAGGGGTATGGCTACACCTTC. The encoded protein is CASSRGQGYGYTF.

This sequence joins TRBV5-1 and TRBJ1-3; D not resolved. V lost 0 bases, J lost 0 bases, and 13 bases lay in between. CDR3 length: 17 amino acids. Germline V lookup: CDR1 SGHRS, CDR2 YFSETQ. DNA of the CDR3: TGCGCCAGCAGCTTGGCCCCGGACGGGAACTCTGGAAACACCATATATTTT. This translates into CASSLAPDGNSGNTIYF.

Regarding this clone: At one of its ends the junction is not consistent with the germline gene, which may arise from a read error. V and J are TRBV11-3 and TRBJ2-2; D is unclear. Germline V lookup: CDR1 SGHNT, CDR2 YENEEA. This CDR3 region has 14 residues. CDR3 sequence (DNA): TGTGCCAGCAGCTTCGGCCTGAACACCGAGGAGCTGTTTTTT. It codes for CASSFGLNTEELFF.

This rearrangement joins TRBV7-8 to TRBJ1-5; possibly TRBD1 for D (6 bases). There are 17 residues in the CDR3. Germline V lookup: CDR1 SGHVS, CDR2 FQNEAQ. The V end lost 5 bases, the J end lost 4 bases, and 21 bases lay between the germline ends. CDR3 sequence reads: CASSERGGGGGNQPQHF. CDR3 DNA: TGTGCCAGCAGCGAGAGGGGCGGAGGGGGTGGGAATCAGCCCCAGCATTTT.

DNA of the CDR3: TGTGCCAGCAGTGATTCATTCGACAGGAGCTCCTACGAGCAGTACTTC. Residues: CASSDSFDRSSYEQYF. This chain joins TRBV25-1 and TRBJ2-5, with D perhaps matching TRBD1 (6 bases). The DNA end lines up better with TRBJ2-7; the J call may be wrong. The length of the CDR3 is 16 residues. From germline, CDR1 is MGHDK and CDR2 SYGVNS.

The chain combines TRBV28 with TRBJ2-6, with D unresolved. Germline-derived CDR1 and CDR2 are MDHEN and SYDVKM. Trimming left V 2 bases short and J 2 bases short, with 4 bases between. The CDR3 loop spans 14 amino acids. The CDR3 nucleotides read TGTGCCAGCAGTTTAGTACCTGGGGCCAACGTCCTGACTTTC. Residues: CASSLVPGANVLTF.

CDR3 loop: CAWSKGGSYEQYF. In DNA form, the CDR3 reads TGTGCCTGGAGTAAAGGGGGCTCCTACGAGCAGTACTTC. The chain has TRBV30 and TRBJ2-7; D is perhaps TRBD1 (6 bases). The V and J ends lost 2 bases and 0 bases respectively, with 8 bases between them. CDR3 length: 13 residues. Germline V CDR1 and CDR2: GTSNPN, SVGIG (reference sequence).

The CDR3 loop reads CASSQASRRSYNEQFF. The CDR3 coding sequence is TGTGCCAGCAGCCAGGCCTCCCGCCGCTCCTACAATGAGCAGTTCTTC. The chain links TRBV5-6 to TRBJ2-1; D ambiguous. Germline V CDR1 and CDR2: SGHDT, YYEEEE. The CDR3 spans 16 residues. Trimming removed 4 bases from V and 0 bases from J, with 14 bases in between.

The J gene is TRBJ2-2, the V gene TRBV30; perhaps D is TRBD1 or TRBD2 (5 bases each). The CDR3 is made up of 14 amino acids. Germline CDR1 reads GTSNPN; CDR2 reads SVGIG (reference sequence). Deletions cut 1 base from V and 6 bases from J, with 12 bases between. The CDR3 sequence: CAWSGAGAAGELFF. As DNA, the CDR3 is TGTGCCTGGAGTGGGGCCGGGGCGGCCGGGGAGCTGTTTTTT.